The T cell receptor beta chain described here comes from a study of neurological immune-mediated disorders. For sorted libraries, the input was some 1 million CD4+ or CD8+ T cells. This clonotype has ten or more counts. This CDR3 contains 16 residues. V trimming: 4 bases; J trimming: 5 bases; junction bases outside the gene matches: 11. Per germline, CDR1 SGHRS and CDR2 YFSETQ. The cDNA was produced through 5'RACE with 10-nucleotide random UMIs. A single record per CDR3 protein comes from TCRdb applying MiXCR to the 5' RACE reads. Here the sample spans approximately 44,000 distinct CDR3 sequences, about 15% being singletons.

The chain recombines TRBV5-1 with TRBJ2-5; 10 nucleotides align to TRBD1. The receptor's source is a woman aged 55-70 years with HTLV-1-associated myelopathy (HAM/TSP). Sequencing was done on a sample of CD4+ T cells from blood. The CDR3 DNA follows: TGCGCCAGCAGCATTCAACCCGGGACAGGGGTCGAGACCCAGTACTTC. Translating gives CASSIQPGTGVETQYF.